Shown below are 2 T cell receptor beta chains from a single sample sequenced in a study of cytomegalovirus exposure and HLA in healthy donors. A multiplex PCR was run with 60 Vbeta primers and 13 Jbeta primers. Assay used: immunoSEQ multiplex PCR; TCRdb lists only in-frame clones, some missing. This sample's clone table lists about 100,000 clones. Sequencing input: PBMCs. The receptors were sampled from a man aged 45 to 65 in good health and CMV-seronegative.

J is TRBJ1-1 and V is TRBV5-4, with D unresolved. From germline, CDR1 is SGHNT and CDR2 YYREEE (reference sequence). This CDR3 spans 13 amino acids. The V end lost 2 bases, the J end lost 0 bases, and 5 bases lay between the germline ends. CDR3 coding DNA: TGTGCCAGCAGCTTTACTATGAACACTGAAGCTTTCTTT. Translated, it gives CASSFTMNTEAFF.

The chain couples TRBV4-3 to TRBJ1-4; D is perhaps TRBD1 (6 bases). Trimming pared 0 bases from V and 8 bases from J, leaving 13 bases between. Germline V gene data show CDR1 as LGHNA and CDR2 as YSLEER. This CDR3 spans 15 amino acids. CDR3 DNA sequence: TGCGCCAGCAGCCAAGATCGGGCAGGGGAGGAAAAACTGTTTTTT. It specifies CASSQDRAGEEKLFF.